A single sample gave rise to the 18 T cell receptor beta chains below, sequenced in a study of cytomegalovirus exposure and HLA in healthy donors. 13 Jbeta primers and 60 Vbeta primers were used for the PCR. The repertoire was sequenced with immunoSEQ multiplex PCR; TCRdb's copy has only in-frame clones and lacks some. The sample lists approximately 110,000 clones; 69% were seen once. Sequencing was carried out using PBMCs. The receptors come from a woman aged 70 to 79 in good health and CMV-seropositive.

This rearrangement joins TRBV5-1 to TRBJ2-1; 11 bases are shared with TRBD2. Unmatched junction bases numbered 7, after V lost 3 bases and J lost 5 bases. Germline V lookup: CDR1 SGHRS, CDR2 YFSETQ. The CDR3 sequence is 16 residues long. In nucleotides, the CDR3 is TGCGCCAGCAGCTGGGTTAGCGGGGGGGGAAACAATGAGCAGTTCTTC. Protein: CASSWVSGGGNNEQFF.

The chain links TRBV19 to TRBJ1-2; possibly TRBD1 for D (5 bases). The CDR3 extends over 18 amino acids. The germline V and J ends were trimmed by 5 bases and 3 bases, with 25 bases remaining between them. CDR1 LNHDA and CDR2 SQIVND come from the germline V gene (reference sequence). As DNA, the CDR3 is TGTGCCAGTAGTTCCCTGCCCGAGACAGCCCTTGGATACTATGGCTACACCTTC. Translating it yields CASSSLPETALGYYGYTF.

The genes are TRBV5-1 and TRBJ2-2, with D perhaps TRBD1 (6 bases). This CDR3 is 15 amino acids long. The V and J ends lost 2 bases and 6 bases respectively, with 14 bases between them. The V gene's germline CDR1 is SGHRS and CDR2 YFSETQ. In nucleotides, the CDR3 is TGCGCCAGCAGCTTAGGGCAGGGGTTTGCCGGGGAGCTGTTTTTT. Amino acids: CASSLGQGFAGELFF.

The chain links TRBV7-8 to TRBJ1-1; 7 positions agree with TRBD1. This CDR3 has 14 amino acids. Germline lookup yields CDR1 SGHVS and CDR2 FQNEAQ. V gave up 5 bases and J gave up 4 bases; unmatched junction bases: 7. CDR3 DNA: TGTGCCAGCAGCATACCCCAGGGGGGCACTGAAGCTTTCTTT. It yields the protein CASSIPQGGTEAFF.

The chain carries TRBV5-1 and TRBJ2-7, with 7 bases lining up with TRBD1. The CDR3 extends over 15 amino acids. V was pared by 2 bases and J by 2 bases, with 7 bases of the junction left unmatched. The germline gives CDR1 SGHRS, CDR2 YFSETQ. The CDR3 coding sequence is TGCGCCAGCAGCTTACACCCAGGGGGAACCTACGAGCAGTACTTC. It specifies CASSLHPGGTYEQYF.

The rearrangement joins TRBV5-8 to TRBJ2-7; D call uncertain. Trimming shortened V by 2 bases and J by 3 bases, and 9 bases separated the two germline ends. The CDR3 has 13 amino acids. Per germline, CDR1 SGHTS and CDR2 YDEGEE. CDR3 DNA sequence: TGTGCCAGCAGCTTCGGTGTAATCTACGAGCAGTACTTC. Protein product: CASSFGVIYEQYF.

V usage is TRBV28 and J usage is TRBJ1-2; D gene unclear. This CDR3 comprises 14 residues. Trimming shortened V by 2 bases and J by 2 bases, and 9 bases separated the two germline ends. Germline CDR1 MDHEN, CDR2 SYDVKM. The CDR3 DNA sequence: TGTGCCAGCAGTTTACTAGGAATCAACTATGGCTACACCTTC. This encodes CASSLLGINYGYTF.

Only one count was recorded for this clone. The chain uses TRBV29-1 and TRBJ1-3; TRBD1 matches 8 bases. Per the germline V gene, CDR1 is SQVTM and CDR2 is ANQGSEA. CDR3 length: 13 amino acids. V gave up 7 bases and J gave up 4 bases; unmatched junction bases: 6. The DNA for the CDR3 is TGCAGCGCCGATACAGGGGGGGGAAACACCATATATTTT. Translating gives CSADTGGGNTIYF.

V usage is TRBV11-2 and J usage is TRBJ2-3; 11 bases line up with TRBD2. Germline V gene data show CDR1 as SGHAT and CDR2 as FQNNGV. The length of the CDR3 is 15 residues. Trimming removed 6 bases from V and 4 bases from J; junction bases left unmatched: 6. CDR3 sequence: CASRRLAGMADTQYF. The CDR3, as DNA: TGTGCCAGCAGGAGACTAGCGGGGATGGCAGATACGCAGTATTTT.

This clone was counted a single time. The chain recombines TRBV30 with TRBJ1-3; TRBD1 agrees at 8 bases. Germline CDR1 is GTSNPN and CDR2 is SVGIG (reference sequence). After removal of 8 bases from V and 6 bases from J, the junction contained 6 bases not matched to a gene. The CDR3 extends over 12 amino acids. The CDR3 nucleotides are TGTGCCCGGACAGGGACTCTAAACACCATATATTTT. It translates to CARTGTLNTIYF.

CDR3 sequence (DNA): TGTGCCAGCAGCCAAATGGAGGAGACCCAGTACTTC. Translation gives CASSQMEETQYF. The V and J genes are TRBV11-2 and TRBJ2-5, with D unclear. CDR3 length: 12 residues. Germline V gives CDR1 SGHAT, CDR2 FQNNGV. Trimming left V 5 bases short and J 5 bases short, with 9 bases between.

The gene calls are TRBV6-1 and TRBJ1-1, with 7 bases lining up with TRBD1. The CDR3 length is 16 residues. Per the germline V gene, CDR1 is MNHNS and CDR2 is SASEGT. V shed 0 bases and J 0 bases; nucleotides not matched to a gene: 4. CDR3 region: CASSEALRGLNTEAFF. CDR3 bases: TGTGCCAGCAGTGAAGCGCTAAGGGGGCTGAACACTGAAGCTTTCTTT.

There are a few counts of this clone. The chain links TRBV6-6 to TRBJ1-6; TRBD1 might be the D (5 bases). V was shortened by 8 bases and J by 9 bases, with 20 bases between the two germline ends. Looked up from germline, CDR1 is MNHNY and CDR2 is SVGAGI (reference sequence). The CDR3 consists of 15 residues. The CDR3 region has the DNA TGTGCCAGCTCCACCCAGATGGGGCGTGGTTCACCCCTCCACTTT. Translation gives CASSTQMGRGSPLHF.

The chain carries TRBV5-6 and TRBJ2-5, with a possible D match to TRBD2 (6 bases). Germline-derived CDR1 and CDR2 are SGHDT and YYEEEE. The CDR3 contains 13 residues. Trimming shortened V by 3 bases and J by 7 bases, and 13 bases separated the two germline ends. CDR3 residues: CASSSGVAGTQYF. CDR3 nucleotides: TGTGCCAGCAGCTCGGGAGTTGCAGGGACCCAGTACTTC.

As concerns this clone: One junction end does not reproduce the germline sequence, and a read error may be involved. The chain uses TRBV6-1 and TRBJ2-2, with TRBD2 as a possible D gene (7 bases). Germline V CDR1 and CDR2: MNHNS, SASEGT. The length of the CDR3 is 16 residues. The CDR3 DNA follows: TGTGCCAGCATTGAAGCGGGACAATCGAACACCGGGGAGCTGTTTTTT. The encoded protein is CASIEAGQSNTGELFF.

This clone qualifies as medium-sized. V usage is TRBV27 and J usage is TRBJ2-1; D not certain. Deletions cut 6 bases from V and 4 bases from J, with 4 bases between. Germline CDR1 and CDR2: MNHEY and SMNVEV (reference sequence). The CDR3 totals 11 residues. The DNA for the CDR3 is TGTGCCAGCAGCGGTTACAATGAGCAGTTCTTC. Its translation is CASSGYNEQFF.

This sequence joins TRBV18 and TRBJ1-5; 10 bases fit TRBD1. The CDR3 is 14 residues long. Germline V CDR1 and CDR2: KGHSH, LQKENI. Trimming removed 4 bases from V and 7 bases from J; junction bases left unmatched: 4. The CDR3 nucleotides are TGTGCCAGCTCACACGGGGACAGGGGCCAGCCCCAGCATTTT. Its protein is CASSHGDRGQPQHF.

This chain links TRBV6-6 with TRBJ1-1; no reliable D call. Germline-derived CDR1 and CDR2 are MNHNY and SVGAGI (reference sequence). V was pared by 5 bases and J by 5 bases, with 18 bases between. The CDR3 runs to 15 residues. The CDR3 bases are TGTGCCAGCAGTCCCCCCGAGATGGGAGGTACTGAAGCTTTCTTT. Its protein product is CASSPPEMGGTEAFF.